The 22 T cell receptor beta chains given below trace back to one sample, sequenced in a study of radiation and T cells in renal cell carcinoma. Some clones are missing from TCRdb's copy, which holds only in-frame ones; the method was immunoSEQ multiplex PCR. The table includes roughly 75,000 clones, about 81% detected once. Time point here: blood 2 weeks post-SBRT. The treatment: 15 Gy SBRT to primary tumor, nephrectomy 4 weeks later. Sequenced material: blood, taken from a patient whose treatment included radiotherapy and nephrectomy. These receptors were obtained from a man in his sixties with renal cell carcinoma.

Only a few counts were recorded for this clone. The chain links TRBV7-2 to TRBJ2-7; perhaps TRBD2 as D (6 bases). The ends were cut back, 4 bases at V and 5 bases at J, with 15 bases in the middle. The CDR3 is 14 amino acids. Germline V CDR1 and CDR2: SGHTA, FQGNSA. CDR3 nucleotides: TGTGCCAGCAGCTACGGCGGGGCTGTCGACGAGCAGTACTTC. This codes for CASSYGGAVDEQYF. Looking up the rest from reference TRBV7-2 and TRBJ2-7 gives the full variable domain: GAGVSQSPSNKVTEKGKDVELRCDPISGHTALYWYRQSLGQGLEFLIYFQGNSAPDKSGLPSDRFSAERTGGSVSTLTIQRTQQEDSAVYLCASSYGGAVDEQYFGPGTRLTVT.

The DNA for the CDR3 is TGCGCCAGCAGCCGGAGGGTCTCCTACGAGCAGTACTTC. It codes for CASSRRVSYEQYF. This sequence joins TRBV4-1 and TRBJ2-7; the D gene is possibly TRBD2 (6 bases). The V end lost 4 bases, the J end lost 0 bases, and 7 bases lay between the germline ends. Germline CDR1 is MGHRA and CDR2 is YSYEKL. The CDR3 covers 13 residues.

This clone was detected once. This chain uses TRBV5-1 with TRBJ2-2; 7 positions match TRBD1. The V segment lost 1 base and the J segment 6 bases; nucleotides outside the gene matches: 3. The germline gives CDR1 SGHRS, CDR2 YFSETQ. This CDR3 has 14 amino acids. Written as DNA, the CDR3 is TGCGCCAGCAGCTTGCGACAGGGACCCGGGGAGCTGTTTTTT. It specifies CASSLRQGPGELFF.

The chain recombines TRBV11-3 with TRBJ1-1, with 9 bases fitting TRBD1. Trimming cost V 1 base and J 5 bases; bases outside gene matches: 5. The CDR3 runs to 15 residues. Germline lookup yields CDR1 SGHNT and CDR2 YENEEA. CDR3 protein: CASSLAGQGTTEAFF. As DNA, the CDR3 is TGTGCCAGCAGCTTAGCCGGACAGGGGACGACTGAAGCTTTCTTT.

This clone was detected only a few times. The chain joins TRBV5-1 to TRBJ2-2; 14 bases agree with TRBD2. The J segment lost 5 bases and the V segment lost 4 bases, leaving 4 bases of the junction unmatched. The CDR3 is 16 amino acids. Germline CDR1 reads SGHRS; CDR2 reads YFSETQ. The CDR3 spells CASSLGLAGVTGELFF. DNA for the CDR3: TGCGCCAGCAGCCTGGGACTAGCGGGAGTGACCGGGGAGCTGTTTTTT.

The CDR3 spells CAWSVVGAGKLFF. In DNA, the CDR3 is TGTGCCTGGAGTGTAGTCGGCGCAGGAAAACTGTTTTTT. The J gene is TRBJ1-4, the V gene TRBV30, with D unresolved. This CDR3 comprises 13 residues. Per germline, CDR1 GTSNPN and CDR2 SVGIG (reference sequence). V lost 0 bases and J 10 bases, leaving 12 bases between the germline ends.

The CDR3 loop reads CASSTATGGTGELFF. CDR3 sequence (DNA): TGTGCCAGCAGTACCGCGACAGGGGGCACCGGGGAGCTGTTTTTT. The rearrangement links TRBV6-5 to TRBJ2-2; TRBD1 agrees at 9 bases. The germline V gene has CDR1 MNHEY and CDR2 SVGAGI. The CDR3 contains 15 residues. After removal of 5 bases from V and 4 bases from J, the junction contained 5 bases not matched to a gene.

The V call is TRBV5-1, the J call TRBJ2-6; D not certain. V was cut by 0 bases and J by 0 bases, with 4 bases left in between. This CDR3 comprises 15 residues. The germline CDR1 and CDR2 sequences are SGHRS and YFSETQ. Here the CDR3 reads CASSLGYSGANVLTF. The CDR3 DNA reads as TGCGCCAGCAGCTTGGGCTACTCTGGGGCCAACGTCCTGACTTTC. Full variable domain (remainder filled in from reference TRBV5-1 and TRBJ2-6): KAGVTQTPRYLIKTRGQQVTLSCSPISGHRSVSWYQQTPGQGLQFLFEYFSETQRNKGNFPGRFSGRQFSNSRSEMNVSTLELGDSALYLCASSLGYSGANVLTFGAGSRLTVL.

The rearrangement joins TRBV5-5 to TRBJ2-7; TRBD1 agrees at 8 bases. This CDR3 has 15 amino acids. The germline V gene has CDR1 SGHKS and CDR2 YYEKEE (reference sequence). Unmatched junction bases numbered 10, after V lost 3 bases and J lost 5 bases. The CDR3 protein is CASSSWETGDNEQYF. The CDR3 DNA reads TGTGCCAGCAGCTCGTGGGAGACAGGGGATAACGAGCAGTACTTC.

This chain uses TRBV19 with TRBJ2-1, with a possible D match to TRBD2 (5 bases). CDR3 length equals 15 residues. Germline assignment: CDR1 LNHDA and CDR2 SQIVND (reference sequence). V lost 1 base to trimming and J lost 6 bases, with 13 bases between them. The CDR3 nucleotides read TGTGCCAGTAGTATAGTAGCGAGGACCTCCAATGAGCAGTTCTTC. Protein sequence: CASSIVARTSNEQFF.

CDR3 protein: CASSIGQPWGNTEAFF. CDR3 DNA sequence: TGTGCCAGCAGCATCGGACAGCCTTGGGGGAACACTGAAGCTTTCTTT. This sequence joins TRBV7-8 and TRBJ1-1; D might be TRBD1 (6 bases). With 5 bases removed from V and 1 base from J, the gap between germline ends came to 17 bases. The germline gives CDR1 SGHVS, CDR2 FQNEAQ. The CDR3 contains 16 residues.

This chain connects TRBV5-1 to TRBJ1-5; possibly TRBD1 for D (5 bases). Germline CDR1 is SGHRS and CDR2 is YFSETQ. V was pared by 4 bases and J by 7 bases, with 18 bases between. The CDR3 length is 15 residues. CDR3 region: CASSLGAREDQPQHF. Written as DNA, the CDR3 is TGCGCCAGCAGCCTTGGGGCCAGGGAAGACCAGCCCCAGCATTTT.

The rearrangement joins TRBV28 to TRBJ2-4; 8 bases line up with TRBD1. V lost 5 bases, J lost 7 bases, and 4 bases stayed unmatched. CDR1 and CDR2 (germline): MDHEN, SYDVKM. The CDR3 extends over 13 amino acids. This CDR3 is CASSRTGKNIQYF. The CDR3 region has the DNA TGTGCCAGCAGTCGGACAGGGAAGAACATTCAGTACTTC.

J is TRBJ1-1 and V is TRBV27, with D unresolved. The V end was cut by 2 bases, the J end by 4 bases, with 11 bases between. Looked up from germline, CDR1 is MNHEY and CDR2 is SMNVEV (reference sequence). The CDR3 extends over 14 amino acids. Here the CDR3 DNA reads TGTGCCAGCAGTTTAAACAGAGACCTCACTGAAGCTTTCTTT. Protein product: CASSLNRDLTEAFF.

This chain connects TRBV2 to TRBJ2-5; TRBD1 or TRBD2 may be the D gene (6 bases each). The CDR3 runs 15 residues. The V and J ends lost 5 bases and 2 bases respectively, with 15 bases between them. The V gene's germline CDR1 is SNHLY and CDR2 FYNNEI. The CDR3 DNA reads TGTGCCAGCAGTCGAAGGGGGGAGAGGCAAGAGACCCAGTACTTC. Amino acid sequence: CASSRRGERQETQYF.

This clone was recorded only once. The CDR3 loop is CASSPSGRYRYNEQFF. Here the CDR3 DNA reads TGTGCCAGCAGTCCTAGCGGGAGGTATAGGTACAATGAGCAGTTCTTC. The V gene is TRBV27, the J gene TRBJ2-1; 11 bases fit TRBD2. The V gene end was trimmed by 5 bases and the J gene end by 4 bases; junction bases not matched to a gene: 7. Germline CDR1 MNHEY, CDR2 SMNVEV (reference sequence). There are 16 residues in the CDR3.

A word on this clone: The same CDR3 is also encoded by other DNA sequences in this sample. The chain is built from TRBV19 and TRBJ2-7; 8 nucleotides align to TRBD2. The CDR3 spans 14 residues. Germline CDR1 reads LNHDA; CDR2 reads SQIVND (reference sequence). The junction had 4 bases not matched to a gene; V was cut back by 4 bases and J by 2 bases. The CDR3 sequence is CASSTPGLAYEQYF. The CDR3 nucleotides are TGTGCCAGTAGTACCCCGGGACTAGCCTACGAGCAGTACTTC.

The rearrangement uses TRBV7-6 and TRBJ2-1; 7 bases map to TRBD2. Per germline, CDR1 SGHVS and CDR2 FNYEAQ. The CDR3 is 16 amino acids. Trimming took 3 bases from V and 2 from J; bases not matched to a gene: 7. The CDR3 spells CASSFSTGGPYNEQFF. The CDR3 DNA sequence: TGTGCCAGCAGCTTCTCGACGGGGGGTCCCTACAATGAGCAGTTCTTC.

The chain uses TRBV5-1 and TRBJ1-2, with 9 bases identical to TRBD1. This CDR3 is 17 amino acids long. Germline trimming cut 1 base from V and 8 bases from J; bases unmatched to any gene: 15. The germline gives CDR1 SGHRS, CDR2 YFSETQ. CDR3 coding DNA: TGCGCCAGCAGCTTGCCAAGCCCAGGACAGGGGCTCGGGGGCTACACCTTC. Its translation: CASSLPSPGQGLGGYTF. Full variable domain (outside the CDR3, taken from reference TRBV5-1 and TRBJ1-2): KAGVTQTPRYLIKTRGQQVTLSCSPISGHRSVSWYQQTPGQGLQFLFEYFSETQRNKGNFPGRFSGRQFSNSRSEMNVSTLELGDSALYLCASSLPSPGQGLGGYTFGSGTRLTVV.

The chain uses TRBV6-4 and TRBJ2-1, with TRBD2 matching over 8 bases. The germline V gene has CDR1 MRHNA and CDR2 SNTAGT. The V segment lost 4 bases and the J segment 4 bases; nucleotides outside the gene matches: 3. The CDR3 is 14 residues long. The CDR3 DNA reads TGTGCCAGCAGTGTTCGGGAGGGATACAATGAGCAGTTCTTC. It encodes CASSVREGYNEQFF.

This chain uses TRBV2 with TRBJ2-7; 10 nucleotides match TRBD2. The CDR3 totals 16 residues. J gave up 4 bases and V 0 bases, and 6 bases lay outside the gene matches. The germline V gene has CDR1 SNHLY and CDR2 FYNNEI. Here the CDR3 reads CASSEARASGSYEQYF. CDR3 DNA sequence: TGTGCCAGCAGTGAAGCGCGGGCTAGCGGGAGTTACGAGCAGTACTTC.

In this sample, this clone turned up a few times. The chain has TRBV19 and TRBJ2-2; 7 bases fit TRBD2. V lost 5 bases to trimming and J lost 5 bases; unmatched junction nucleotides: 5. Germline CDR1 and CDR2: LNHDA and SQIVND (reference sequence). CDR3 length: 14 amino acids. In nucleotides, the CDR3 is TGTGCCAGTAGTGGGAGGGTGACAACCGGGGAGCTGTTTTTT. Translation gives CASSGRVTTGELFF.